Listed here are 27 T cell receptor beta chains from one sample, sequenced in a study of shared clonotypes between healthy human individuals. This table comes from immunoSEQ multiplex PCR, and its TCRdb copy is limited to in-frame clones, with some not included. The profile shows some 380,000 clones, approximately 96% of them singletons. The sequencing sample was made of memory CD8+ T cells sorted from blood. Subset in this sample: CD45RO+ cells pooled with CCR7-negative TemRA cells. Receptors originate from a young man in good health.

The chain is built from TRBV28 and TRBJ2-7, with D tentatively TRBD1 (6 bases). V shed 6 bases and J shed 3 bases, with 9 bases lying between them. Looked up from germline, CDR1 is MDHEN and CDR2 is SYDVKM. The CDR3 is 12 amino acids. The CDR3 sequence is CASSWTVYEQYF. The CDR3 DNA reads as TGTGCCAGCAGCTGGACAGTCTACGAGCAGTACTTC.

This clone has only one observation. The chain uses TRBV14 and TRBJ2-6; 14 bases map to TRBD2. The CDR3 covers 18 residues. V was pared by 4 bases and J by 4 bases, with 6 bases of the junction left unmatched. Germline V gene sequence: CDR1 SGHDN, CDR2 FVKESK. CDR3 amino acids: CASSRTTSGRAGANVLTF. Written as DNA, the CDR3 is TGTGCCAGCAGCCGCACGACTAGCGGGAGGGCCGGGGCCAACGTCCTGACTTTC.

The chain couples TRBV10-3 to TRBJ1-1; possibly TRBD1 for D (5 bases). Germline CDR1 and CDR2: ENHRY and SYGVKD. V was trimmed by 3 bases and J by 4 bases, leaving 15 bases between them. This CDR3 is 15 amino acids long. The CDR3 here is CAISDRGKGSTEAFF. The CDR3 DNA sequence: TGTGCCATCAGTGATAGAGGGAAGGGGAGCACTGAAGCTTTCTTT.

The CDR3 DNA sequence: TGTGCCAGCAGTGATCCGGACAGGGGGGCGACCCAGTACTTC. Its translation: CASSDPDRGATQYF. V usage is TRBV25-1 and J usage is TRBJ2-5, with 10 nucleotides matching TRBD1. V trimming: 3 bases; J trimming: 7 bases; junction bases outside the gene matches: 5. Germline-derived CDR1 and CDR2 are MGHDK and SYGVNS. This CDR3 contains 14 residues.

This chain links TRBV29-1 with TRBJ1-1, with D maybe TRBD1 (6 bases). Per the germline V gene, CDR1 is SQVTM and CDR2 is ANQGSEA. This CDR3 region has 13 residues. Between the trimmed V and J ends, which lost 6 bases and 4 bases, there was a span of 15 bases. The CDR3 loop reads CSVRTGGGTEAFF. Written as DNA, the CDR3 is TGCAGCGTACGGACCGGGGGCGGCACTGAAGCTTTCTTT.

The gene calls are TRBV13 and TRBJ2-7; D is undetermined. Trimming took 5 bases from V and 0 from J, leaving 8 bases between them. The CDR3 is 13 amino acids. Germline-derived CDR1 and CDR2 are PRHDT and FYEKMQ (reference sequence). CDR3 nucleotides: TGTGCCAGCAGCCCCCACTACTCCTACGAGCAGTACTTC. Its translation is CASSPHYSYEQYF.

The chain recombines TRBV7-8 with TRBJ2-7; D possibly corresponds to TRBD2 (5 bases). V dropped 1 base and J dropped 3 bases, with 13 bases sitting between them. The V gene's germline CDR1 is SGHVS and CDR2 FQNEAQ. CDR3 size: 15 residues. The DNA for the CDR3 is TGTGCCAGCAGCTTAGGCGGTTCAGGACTCTACGAGCAGTACTTC. This translates into CASSLGGSGLYEQYF.

V gene TRBV5-5 combines with J gene TRBJ2-2, with 9 positions matching TRBD2. The germline V gene has CDR1 SGHKS and CDR2 YYEKEE (reference sequence). V shed 2 bases and J 2 bases; nucleotides not matched to a gene: 4. CDR3 length: 16 residues. CDR3 nucleotide sequence: TGTGCCAGCAGCTTTGGGCGGGAGGGAAACACCGGGGAGCTGTTTTTT. It specifies CASSFGREGNTGELFF.

The V gene is TRBV5-6, the J gene TRBJ2-7; 7 positions match TRBD2. J gave up 3 bases and V 2 bases, and 2 bases lay outside the gene matches. CDR1 and CDR2 (germline): SGHDT, YYEEEE. This CDR3 region has 13 residues. CDR3 DNA sequence: TGTGCCAGCAGCTTCGGGAGGAGCTACGAGCAGTACTTC. The encoded protein is CASSFGRSYEQYF.

The chain joins TRBV9 to TRBJ1-2; 10 nucleotides line up with TRBD1. Germline CDR1 SGDLS, CDR2 YYNGEE. After removal of 3 bases from V and 4 bases from J, the junction contained 0 bases not matched to a gene. The CDR3 totals 13 residues. Written as DNA, the CDR3 is TGTGCCAGCAGCGGGACAGGGGGCTATGGCTACACCTTC. Translation gives CASSGTGGYGYTF.

This chain links TRBV5-8 with TRBJ2-7; 9 bases are shared with TRBD1. Germline V gives CDR1 SGHTS, CDR2 YDEGEE. The J segment lost 5 bases and the V segment lost 3 bases, leaving 9 bases of the junction unmatched. The length of the CDR3 is 15 residues. The CDR3 bases are TGTGCCAGCAGCTCCCCGGGACAGGGAAGGGACGAGCAGTACTTC. Translation gives CASSSPGQGRDEQYF.

The chain combines TRBV6-6 with TRBJ1-2; D is perhaps TRBD1 (6 bases). The germline CDR1 and CDR2 sequences are MNHNY and SVGAGI (reference sequence). This CDR3 spans 13 amino acids. Trimming stripped 2 bases from V and 2 bases from J, with 6 bases between. CDR3 amino acids: CASSYGQNYGYTF. In nucleotides, the CDR3 is TGTGCCAGCAGTTACGGACAGAACTATGGCTACACCTTC.

The V and J genes are TRBV10-2 and TRBJ2-1; the match to TRBD1 covers 7 bases. This CDR3 region has 14 residues. Trimming at V came to 4 bases and at J to 6 bases, leaving 6 bases not matched to a gene. Germline V gene sequence: CDR1 WSHSY, CDR2 SAAADI. The CDR3: CASSAQGSVNEQFF. The CDR3 DNA reads as TGCGCCAGCAGTGCACAGGGGTCGGTCAATGAGCAGTTCTTC.

The J gene is TRBJ2-2, the V gene TRBV2; D is undetermined. Germline CDR1 is SNHLY and CDR2 is FYNNEI. Trimming cost V 2 bases and J 2 bases, with 9 bases left between them. The CDR3 sequence is 15 residues long. The CDR3 here is CASSESRGNTGELFF. DNA of the CDR3: TGTGCCAGCAGTGAATCTCGCGGCAACACCGGGGAGCTGTTTTTT.

This sequence joins TRBV15 and TRBJ2-3, with unresolved D. Trimming stripped 5 bases from V and 1 base from J, with 7 bases between. The CDR3 has 13 residues. Germline V gene lookup returns CDR1 LNHNV and CDR2 YYDKDF (reference sequence). CDR3 residues: CATSSGRTDTQYF. The CDR3 bases are TGTGCCACCAGCTCGGGCCGCACAGATACGCAGTATTTT.

The rearrangement joins TRBV28 to TRBJ2-7, with a possible D match to TRBD1 (6 bases). Germline loops: CDR1 MDHEN, CDR2 SYDVKM. The CDR3 has 15 residues. V lost 3 bases and J 3 bases, leaving 15 bases between the germline ends. The CDR3 DNA follows: TGTGCCAGCAGTTTCCCGTCCCGGGACAACTACGAGCAGTACTTC. As protein: CASSFPSRDNYEQYF. Based on the CDR3 plus reference TRBV28 and TRBJ2-7, the full variable domain is DVKVTQSSRYLVKRTGEKVFLECVQDMDHENMFWYRQDPGLGLRLIYFSYDVKMKEKGDIPEGYSVSREKKERFSLILESASTNQTSMYLCASSFPSRDNYEQYFGPGTRLTVT.

The CDR3: CASTPGLAGVGSYNEQFF. The CDR3 nucleotides read TGTGCCAGCACACCGGGACTAGCGGGAGTAGGCTCCTACAATGAGCAGTTCTTC. The chain recombines TRBV6-4 with TRBJ2-1, with TRBD2 matching 14 bases. Per germline, CDR1 MRHNA and CDR2 SNTAGT. With V trimmed by 7 bases and J by 0 bases, 8 bases remained unmatched. CDR3 size: 18 residues.

Turning to this clone: The same CDR3 can be traced to other DNA sequences in this sample. The chain is built from TRBV7-9 and TRBJ2-3; 9 positions agree with TRBD2. CDR3 length equals 15 residues. The germline V gene encodes CDR1 SEHNR and CDR2 FQNEAQ (reference sequence). V shed 1 base, J shed 1 base, and the junction held 0 bases outside the gene matches. The CDR3 loop reads CASSLGTSGTDTQYF. DNA for the CDR3: TGTGCCAGCAGCTTAGGGACTAGCGGCACAGATACGCAGTATTTT.

The CDR3 DNA is TGTGCCAGCAGCCAAGGGGTACGGGGAGCCGACCAAGAGACCCAGTACTTC. This codes for CASSQGVRGADQETQYF. This chain links TRBV4-2 with TRBJ2-5; D might be TRBD2 (5 bases). From germline, CDR1 is LGHNA and CDR2 YNFKEQ. The CDR3 runs 17 residues. Deletions cut 1 base from V and 0 bases from J, with 15 bases between.

The CDR3 DNA follows: TGCAGCGTTACCATTGGAGGCTACGAGCAGTACTTC. Its protein product is CSVTIGGYEQYF. The rearrangement uses TRBV29-1 and TRBJ2-7, with D possibly TRBD2 on 5 matching bases. This CDR3 has 12 residues. Trimming took 5 bases from V and 3 from J, leaving 11 bases between them. CDR1 and CDR2 (germline): SQVTM, ANQGSEA.

In the case of this clone: The identical CDR3 is also encoded by other nucleotide sequences in the sample. The chain couples TRBV19 to TRBJ2-1; 15 nucleotides agree with TRBD2. Germline-derived CDR1 and CDR2 are LNHDA and SQIVND (reference sequence). V shed 1 base, J shed 8 bases, and the junction held 0 bases outside the gene matches. The CDR3 has 15 residues. The CDR3 DNA follows: TGTGCCAGTAGTATAGGGACTAGCGGGAGGGATGAGCAGTTCTTC. The encoded protein is CASSIGTSGRDEQFF.

This clone was seen a single time. J is TRBJ2-7 and V is TRBV6-1; D remains ambiguous. V shed 5 bases and J shed 9 bases, with 20 bases lying between them. The CDR3 totals 14 residues. Per the germline V gene, CDR1 is MNHNS and CDR2 is SASEGT. This chain's CDR3 is CASSTTNLFRGQYF. CDR3 coding DNA: TGTGCCAGCAGTACCACCAACCTGTTTAGAGGGCAGTACTTC.

This chain links TRBV5-1 with TRBJ2-5, with a weak D call TRBD1 (5 bases). Per the germline V gene, CDR1 is SGHRS and CDR2 is YFSETQ. There are 15 residues in the CDR3. V lost 4 bases to trimming and J lost 3 bases, with 16 bases between them. The CDR3 nucleotides are TGCGCCAGCAGCATCCAGGGCGGACCGAAAGAGACCCAGTACTTC. This encodes CASSIQGGPKETQYF.

The V gene is TRBV7-6, the J gene TRBJ2-5; D possibly matches TRBD1 or TRBD2 (6 bases each). The CDR3 extends over 16 amino acids. V lost 3 bases to trimming and J lost 5 bases, with 19 bases between them. Germline V gene data show CDR1 as SGHVS and CDR2 as FNYEAQ. The DNA of the CDR3 is TGTGCCAGCAGCTTCGGGGGCGGCGGGCAGAAGGAGACCCAGTACTTC. Translation gives CASSFGGGGQKETQYF.

The chain links TRBV28 to TRBJ1-5, with D perhaps matching TRBD1 (6 bases). Trimming removed 5 bases from V and 0 bases from J, with 14 bases in between. CDR1 is MDHEN, CDR2 SYDVKM, per germline. This CDR3 is built from 16 residues. Here the CDR3 DNA reads TGTGCCAGCAGTCGTCTCGGGACAAGTAGCAATCAGCCCCAGCATTTT. Protein product: CASSRLGTSSNQPQHF.

V is TRBV27 and J is TRBJ2-5; 9 bases map to TRBD1. The CDR3 is made up of 14 amino acids. The V and J ends lost 2 bases and 6 bases, in that order; junction bases with no gene match: 4. Germline CDR1 reads MNHEY; CDR2 reads SMNVEV (reference sequence). This CDR3 reads CASSLGTGIKTQYF. The CDR3 region has the DNA TGTGCCAGCAGTTTAGGGACAGGGATAAAGACCCAGTACTTC.

DNA for the CDR3: TGTGCCATCAGTGGCCCGGGACAGGGCCGTAACTATGGCTACACCTTC. Protein product: CAISGPGQGRNYGYTF. The chain is built from TRBV10-3 and TRBJ1-2, with 9 bases lining up with TRBD1. CDR3 length: 16 amino acids. Germline CDR1 ENHRY, CDR2 SYGVKD. The ends lost 4 bases at V and 1 base at J; junction bases unmatched: 7.